Presented here are 6 T cell receptor beta chains from one specimen sequenced in a study of blood T cell repertoires in COVID-19. Using immunoSEQ multiplex PCR, the repertoire was profiled, and TCRdb retains in-frame clones only, with some absent. This table holds roughly 330,000 clones, around 87% found once. The specimen was PBMCs or T cells enriched from blood (not recorded which). These receptors were collected from a woman in her twenties or thirties who had recovered from COVID-19.

This clone has a single count. The rearrangement uses TRBV9 and TRBJ1-6, with D perhaps TRBD1 (5 bases). CDR1 is SGDLS and CDR2 is YYNGEE in the germline V gene. The CDR3 contains 19 residues. V was shortened by 0 bases and J by 14 bases, with 30 bases between the two germline ends. CDR3 nucleotide sequence: TGTGCCAGCAGCGTAGCTACAGGTATTGAGTACCAAGATGAAACGGCCCTCCACTTT. This gives the protein CASSVATGIEYQDETALHF.

The rearrangement links TRBV25-1 to TRBJ1-2, with a weak D call TRBD1 (5 bases). From germline, CDR1 is MGHDK and CDR2 SYGVNS. The CDR3 runs 13 residues. Trimming stripped 6 bases from V and 7 bases from J, with 15 bases between. Here the CDR3 reads CASRGSGSRGYTF. CDR3 coding DNA: TGTGCCAGCAGGGGTTCAGGGTCTCGTGGCTACACCTTC.

The chain recombines TRBV5-1 with TRBJ1-1, with unresolved D. The CDR3 contains 12 residues. Germline V gene lookup returns CDR1 SGHRS and CDR2 YFSETQ. Trimming removed 1 base at V and 6 bases at J, with 7 bases between. The CDR3: CASSLRGAEAFF. Here the CDR3 DNA reads TGCGCCAGCAGCTTGCGCGGGGCTGAAGCTTTCTTT.

V and J are TRBV5-4 and TRBJ2-3; no definite D call. CDR1 SGHNT and CDR2 YYREEE come from the germline V gene (reference sequence). Trimming pared 4 bases from V and 4 bases from J, leaving 16 bases between. This CDR3 contains 15 residues. CDR3 region: CASSRRISDADTQYF. The CDR3 coding sequence is TGTGCCAGCAGCAGGCGGATCTCAGACGCAGATACGCAGTATTTT.

The rearrangement links TRBV28 to TRBJ1-5; D remains unclear. The CDR3 loop spans 16 amino acids. CDR1 is MDHEN, CDR2 SYDVKM, per germline. Deletions cut 7 bases from V and 4 bases from J, with 20 bases between. The CDR3 protein is CASTVPMVGGNQPQHF. The CDR3 DNA sequence: TGTGCCAGCACCGTCCCCATGGTAGGCGGTAATCAGCCCCAGCATTTT.

J is TRBJ2-1 and V is TRBV4-1; D ambiguous. This CDR3 spans 15 amino acids. V was clipped by 1 base and J by 8 bases, with 15 bases between them. In germline, CDR1 is MGHRA, CDR2 YSYEKL. The CDR3 DNA sequence: TGCGCCAGCAGCCAAGCAGTTTCCGACTTGTATGAGCAGTTCTTC. It yields the protein CASSQAVSDLYEQFF.